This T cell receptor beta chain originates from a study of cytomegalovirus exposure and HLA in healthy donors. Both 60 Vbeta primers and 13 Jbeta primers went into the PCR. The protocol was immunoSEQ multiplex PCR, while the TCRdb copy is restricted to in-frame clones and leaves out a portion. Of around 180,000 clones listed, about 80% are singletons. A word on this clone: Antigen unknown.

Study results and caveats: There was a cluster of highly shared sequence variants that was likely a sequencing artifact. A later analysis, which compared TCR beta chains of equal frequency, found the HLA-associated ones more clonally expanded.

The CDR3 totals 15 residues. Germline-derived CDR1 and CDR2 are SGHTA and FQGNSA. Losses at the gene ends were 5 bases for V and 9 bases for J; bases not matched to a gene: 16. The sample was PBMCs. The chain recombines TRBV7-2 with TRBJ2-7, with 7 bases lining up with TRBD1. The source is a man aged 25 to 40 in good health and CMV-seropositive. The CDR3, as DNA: TGTGCCAGCAGCCGAGATCGGGACAGTCTACGAGGGCAGTACTTC. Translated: CASSRDRDSLRGQYF.